This TCR beta chain originates from a study of CD8+CD57+ T cells in acquired aplastic anemia. Overall study results and limits: Shared by patients and controls, approximately 29 CD8+ CDR3s were abundant in patients.

TCR beta VDJ and CDR3 were profiled, and genomic DNA was the template. A single record per CDR3 protein comes from TCRdb applying MiXCR to the reads. In the table there are around 290,000 distinct CDR3 sequences, 50% to 65% of which are singletons. Flow cytometry had shown expanded CD8+CD57+ cells in the patients chosen for sequencing. Every patient was diagnosed with severe acquired aplastic anemia. Prior therapy had not been administered to any patient at the time of blood sampling. This clonotype was seen repeatedly, ten times or more. Its cognate antigen is unknown. V was shortened by 0 bases and J by 2 bases, with 11 bases between the two germline ends. This CDR3 has 15 residues. Germline CDR1 and CDR2: DFQATT and SNEGSKA (reference sequence).

Material: sorted CD4+, CD8+, or CD8+CD57+ T cells (not recorded which) from PBMCs. This rearrangement joins TRBV20-1 to TRBJ2-1; D not certain. The sequence derives from a human donor with aplastic anemia. As DNA, the CDR3 is TGCAGTGCTAGAGATGGAAAGGTTACCTACAATGAGCAGTTCTTC. As protein: CSARDGKVTYNEQFF.